Following are 21 T cell receptor beta chains from one sample sequenced in a study of blood T cells in healthy people across ages. Through a sample-barcoded 5' primer and a J-beta primer mix, a second PCR was run for roughly 7 to 11 cycles. TCRdb re-analysed the 5' RACE reads in MiXCR, keeping a single row per CDR3 protein. The data hold about 1 million distinct CDR3 sequences, with under 55% observed a single time. The sample consisted of blood. The origin of the receptors is a woman aged 55-75 years in good health.

The chain joins TRBV5-5 to TRBJ2-7, with TRBD2 matching 7 bases. The CDR3 has 17 residues. The germline V gene has CDR1 SGHKS and CDR2 YYEKEE (reference sequence). With V trimmed by 4 bases and J by 3 bases, 16 bases remained unmatched. The CDR3 DNA reads as TGTGCCAGCAGCCTGGGTTTTCTGTGGTCTAGCGGCTACGAGCAGTACTTC. It is translated as CASSLGFLWSSGYEQYF.

The gene calls are TRBV27 and TRBJ1-1; perhaps TRBD1 as D (6 bases). V shed 5 bases and J shed 0 bases, with 19 bases lying between them. The CDR3 length is 17 residues. From germline, CDR1 is MNHEY and CDR2 SMNVEV (reference sequence). The CDR3 region is CASSPARTASMNTEAFF. As DNA, the CDR3 is TGTGCCAGCAGTCCCGCCCGGACAGCGAGCATGAACACTGAAGCTTTCTTT.

This clonotype occurred once. The chain employs TRBV5-1 and TRBJ2-6; D is perhaps TRBD1 (5 bases). CDR1 is SGHRS and CDR2 is YFSETQ in the germline V gene. The length of the CDR3 is 16 residues. The V gene lost 4 bases and the J gene lost 4 bases, with 15 bases spanning the gap. The CDR3 DNA reads TGCGCCAGCAGCCCCCCCCAGGGTCGCGGGGCCAACGTCCTGACTTTC. It encodes CASSPPQGRGANVLTF. Based on the CDR3 plus reference TRBV5-1 and TRBJ2-6, the full variable domain is KAGVTQTPRYLIKTRGQQVTLSCSPISGHRSVSWYQQTPGQGLQFLFEYFSETQRNKGNFPGRFSGRQFSNSRSEMNVSTLELGDSALYLCASSPPQGRGANVLTFGAGSRLTVL.

With respect to this clonotype: A much larger clone sits a single nucleotide away, making a read error possible. The chain uses TRBV7-9 and TRBJ1-5; D gene uncertain. Germline CDR1 reads SEHNR; CDR2 reads FQNEAQ (reference sequence). The CDR3 runs 12 residues. The CDR3 spells CTSSLYLGPQHF. CDR3 bases: TGTACCAGCAGCTTATATCTGGGGCCCCAGCATTTT.

To note about this clonotype: This could be a read error, since a much larger clone is one nucleotide away. This chain uses TRBV6-4 with TRBJ2-1; possibly TRBD2 for D (7 bases). The V and J ends lost 5 bases and 6 bases respectively, with 20 bases between them. Germline lookup yields CDR1 MRHNA and CDR2 SNTAGT. The CDR3 length is 16 residues. CDR3 residues: CASSPRGRGIGNEQFF. CDR3 coding DNA: TGTGCCAGCAGTCCCCGGGGGCGGGGGATAGGCAATGAGCAGTTCTTC.

The rearrangement uses TRBV20-1 and TRBJ1-1; D might be TRBD1 (5 bases). The CDR3 sequence is 14 residues long. CDR1 is DFQATT and CDR2 is SNEGSKA in the germline V gene (reference sequence). V lost 7 bases, J lost 1 base, and 16 bases lay in between. The CDR3 spells CSVRWQGGNTEAFF. The CDR3, as DNA: TGCAGTGTTAGGTGGCAGGGAGGGAACACTGAAGCTTTCTTT.

The chain is built from TRBV14 and TRBJ1-2; perhaps TRBD1 as D (5 bases). Germline V CDR1 and CDR2: SGHDN, FVKESK. The CDR3 spans 13 residues. The V and J ends lost 3 bases and 6 bases respectively, with 11 bases between them. CDR3 amino acids: CASSHGGTHGYTF. For the CDR3, the DNA is TGTGCCAGCAGCCACGGAGGGACCCATGGCTACACCTTC.

V and J are TRBV24-1 and TRBJ2-3, with D tentatively TRBD2 (5 bases). V shed 0 bases and J shed 5 bases, with 14 bases lying between them. Germline lookup yields CDR1 KGHDR and CDR2 SFDVKD. This CDR3 has 16 amino acids. The CDR3 nucleotides are TGTGCCACCAGTGATTTGTTTGGCCTCGGGAAAGATACGCAGTATTTT. Translating gives CATSDLFGLGKDTQYF.

This clonotype came up a few times. The V and J genes are TRBV5-1 and TRBJ2-3; a possible D gene is TRBD2 (5 bases). Trimming took 2 bases from V and 2 from J, leaving 9 bases between them. Germline values: CDR1 SGHRS, CDR2 YFSETQ. CDR3 length: 14 residues. The DNA for the CDR3 is TGCGCCAGCAGCTTTGAGGGATTCACAGATACGCAGTATTTT. It translates to CASSFEGFTDTQYF. Variable domain in full (rest from reference TRBV5-1 and TRBJ2-3): KAGVTQTPRYLIKTRGQQVTLSCSPISGHRSVSWYQQTPGQGLQFLFEYFSETQRNKGNFPGRFSGRQFSNSRSEMNVSTLELGDSALYLCASSFEGFTDTQYFGPGTRLTVL.

This clonotype showed up just a few times. The chain is built from TRBV15 and TRBJ2-3; a possible D gene is TRBD1 (6 bases). Germline loops: CDR1 LNHNV, CDR2 YYDKDF (reference sequence). There are 13 residues in the CDR3. V was shortened by 5 bases and J by 6 bases, with 12 bases between the two germline ends. CDR3 in amino acids: CATSGQGQDTQYF. CDR3 DNA sequence: TGTGCCACCAGCGGGCAGGGGCAGGATACGCAGTATTTT.

Comment on this clonotype: One end of the junction varies from germline; a read error may be responsible. The V gene is TRBV7-2, the J gene TRBJ1-1, with D uncertain. The CDR3 loop spans 15 amino acids. CDR1 SGHTA and CDR2 FQGNSA come from the germline V gene. In DNA, the CDR3 is TGTGCCAGCAACTTAGGGCCTGTTAGCAACACTGAAGCTTTCTTT. Amino acid sequence: CASNLGPVSNTEAFF.

This clonotype was counted only a few times. This chain joins TRBV7-3 and TRBJ2-3, with D possibly being TRBD2 (6 bases). This CDR3 has 15 amino acids. CDR1 is SGHTA and CDR2 is FQGTGA in the germline V gene. Trimming cost V 1 base and J 5 bases, with 13 bases left between them. DNA of the CDR3: TGTGCCAGCAGCTTAAATCCGGGAGTAGTAGATACGCAGTATTTT. Translating it yields CASSLNPGVVDTQYF.

This chain uses TRBV7-9 with TRBJ2-6; D possibly matches TRBD1 or TRBD2 (5 bases each). Trimming cost V 2 bases and J 0 bases, with 14 bases left between them. The CDR3 sequence is 18 residues long. CDR1 is SEHNR and CDR2 is FQNEAQ in the germline V gene (reference sequence). The CDR3 coding sequence is TGTGCCAGCAGCTTACCGACAGAGGGGAACTCTGGGGCCAACGTCCTGACTTTC. Its translation is CASSLPTEGNSGANVLTF. Full variable domain (remainder filled in from reference TRBV7-9 and TRBJ2-6): DTGVSQNPRHKITKRGQNVTFRCDPISEHNRLYWYRQTLGQGPEFLTYFQNEAQLEKSRLLSDRFSAERPKGSFSTLEIQRTEQGDSAMYLCASSLPTEGNSGANVLTFGAGSRLTVL.

This clonotype was picked up many times. J is TRBJ2-7 and V is TRBV20-1; TRBD2 is a possible D gene (5 bases). V lost 6 bases, J lost 0 bases, and 9 bases lay in between. The CDR3 runs 12 residues. Germline CDR1 and CDR2: DFQATT and SNEGSKA (reference sequence). Here the CDR3 DNA reads TGCAGTGCGGAAGGACTCTCCTACGAGCAGTACTTC. It translates to CSAEGLSYEQYF.

The chain carries TRBV20-1 and TRBJ2-7; 9 bases are a match to TRBD2. The CDR3 has 16 amino acids. Germline V gene lookup returns CDR1 DFQATT and CDR2 SNEGSKA (reference sequence). With 0 bases clipped from V and 7 bases from J, the junction kept 13 bases outside the gene matches. This CDR3 reads CSARDLASGRHNEQYF. The CDR3 nucleotides read TGCAGTGCTAGAGATCTGGCCAGCGGGAGGCACAATGAGCAGTACTTC.

The V gene is TRBV29-1, the J gene TRBJ2-7; D not certain. The germline V and J ends were trimmed by 3 bases and 2 bases, with 11 bases remaining between them. Per germline, CDR1 SQVTM and CDR2 ANQGSEA. This CDR3 has 13 amino acids. The CDR3 sequence is CSVEWPETYEQYF. In DNA, the CDR3 is TGCAGCGTTGAGTGGCCAGAGACCTACGAGCAGTACTTC.

The sample holds a few counts of this clonotype. The J gene is TRBJ2-3, the V gene TRBV15; 7 bases agree with TRBD2. V lost 1 base, J lost 4 bases, and 5 bases stayed unmatched. The CDR3 consists of 15 residues. CDR1 and CDR2 (germline): LNHNV, YYDKDF (reference sequence). CDR3 nucleotide sequence: TGTGCCACCAGCAGAGTCCGGACTAGTGCAGATACGCAGTATTTT. This codes for CATSRVRTSADTQYF. The complete variable domain, with remaining parts taken from reference TRBV15 and TRBJ2-3, reads DAMVIQNPRYQVTQFGKPVTLSCSQTLNHNVMYWYQQKSSQAPKLLFHYYDKDFNNEADTPDNFQSRRPNTSFCFLDIRSPGLGDTAMYLCATSRVRTSADTQYFGPGTRLTVL.

The chain is built from TRBV2 and TRBJ2-7; 10 bases line up with TRBD2. Germline V lookup: CDR1 SNHLY, CDR2 FYNNEI. This CDR3 has 15 amino acids. Trimming cost V 3 bases and J 5 bases; bases outside gene matches: 7. This CDR3 reads CASSEASGSPHEQYF. CDR3 DNA: TGTGCCAGCAGTGAGGCTAGCGGGAGTCCCCACGAGCAGTACTTC.

The V gene is TRBV2, the J gene TRBJ1-4, with 7 positions matching TRBD1. With V trimmed by 3 bases and J by 10 bases, 14 bases remained unmatched. Germline CDR1 and CDR2: SNHLY and FYNNEI. CDR3 length: 16 amino acids. The CDR3 DNA reads as TGTGCCAGCAGTGATGGTATAGGACAGGCCTCCGGAAAACTGTTTTTT. This sequence encodes CASSDGIGQASGKLFF.

The chain joins TRBV3-1 to TRBJ1-2; 11 bases fit TRBD1. The V segment lost 4 bases and the J segment 2 bases; nucleotides outside the gene matches: 3. CDR1 LGHDT and CDR2 YNNKEL come from the germline V gene (reference sequence). This CDR3 region has 15 residues. CDR3 in amino acids: CASSRGTGGNYGYTF. The CDR3 DNA reads TGTGCCAGCAGCCGGGGGACAGGGGGGAACTATGGCTACACCTTC.

This clonotype was seen a handful of times. The J gene is TRBJ2-5, the V gene TRBV29-1, with a tentative D call TRBD2 (6 bases). Trimming cost V 6 bases and J 5 bases, with 19 bases left between them. Germline CDR1 SQVTM, CDR2 ANQGSEA. This CDR3 spans 14 amino acids. CDR3 nucleotide sequence: TGCAGCGTCGGGACCGGACTACCACTCGAGACCCAGTACTTC. It encodes CSVGTGLPLETQYF.